Below are 20 T cell receptor beta chains sequenced from a single sample in a study of blood T cell repertoires in COVID-19. The repertoire was sequenced with immunoSEQ multiplex PCR; TCRdb's copy has only in-frame clones and lacks some. The sample has fewer than 80,000 clones; roughly 92% are singletons. The material sequenced was peripheral blood. Source of these receptors: a human donor in a cohort sampled during active COVID-19.

J is TRBJ1-2 and V is TRBV11-2; TRBD1 matches 8 bases. This CDR3 region has 14 residues. Germline CDR1 is SGHAT and CDR2 is FQNNGV. Trimming took 5 bases from V and 3 from J; bases not matched to a gene: 5. The CDR3 nucleotides are TGTGCCAGCAGCCCCCGACAGGGGCACTATGGCTACACCTTC. This translates into CASSPRQGHYGYTF.

The V and J genes are TRBV3-1 (or the pseudogene TRBV3-2) and TRBJ2-1, with 12 bases identical to TRBD1. Germline assignment: CDR1 LGHDT and CDR2 YNNKEL (reference sequence). Unmatched junction bases numbered 14, after V lost 8 bases and J lost 9 bases. The CDR3 runs to 16 residues. The CDR3: CASPPTGTGGGGEQFF. As DNA, the CDR3 is TGTGCCAGCCCCCCTACCGGGACAGGGGGCGGGGGTGAGCAGTTCTTC.

The V and J genes are TRBV7-9 and TRBJ2-7; TRBD1 matches at 10 bases. After removal of 6 bases from V and 5 bases from J, the junction contained 10 bases not matched to a gene. CDR1 and CDR2 (germline): SEHNR, FQNEAQ (reference sequence). The CDR3 consists of 15 residues. This CDR3 reads CASSPPGQGFHEQYF. As DNA, the CDR3 is TGTGCCAGCAGTCCACCGGGACAGGGGTTCCACGAGCAGTACTTC.

This chain links TRBV5-8 with TRBJ1-1; TRBD1 agrees at 9 bases. This CDR3 has 14 residues. Germline V gene lookup returns CDR1 SGHTS and CDR2 YDEGEE. V was pared by 2 bases and J by 5 bases, with 4 bases of the junction left unmatched. The CDR3 loop is CASSFTGGATEAFF. CDR3 DNA: TGTGCCAGCAGCTTCACAGGGGGCGCAACTGAAGCTTTCTTT. Variable domain in full (rest from reference TRBV5-8 and TRBJ1-1): EAGVTQSPTHLIKTRGQQATLRCSPISGHTSVYWYQQALGLGLQFLLWYDEGEERNRGNFPPRFSGRQFPNYSSELNVNALELEDSALYLCASSFTGGATEAFFGQGTRLTVV.

The V and J genes are TRBV5-1 and TRBJ1-1; 7 nucleotides agree with TRBD1. The length of the CDR3 is 16 residues. The V and J ends lost 4 bases and 7 bases, in that order; junction bases with no gene match: 16. The germline gives CDR1 SGHRS, CDR2 YFSETQ. CDR3 in DNA: TGCGCCAGCAGCCGGGACTTGACAGGGCAGGGAGGTGAAGCTTTCTTT. Amino acid sequence: CASSRDLTGQGGEAFF.

V and J are TRBV7-2 and TRBJ2-7; perhaps TRBD2 as D (5 bases). The CDR3 contains 13 residues. The germline CDR1 and CDR2 sequences are SGHTA and FQGNSA. V gave up 4 bases and J gave up 5 bases, with 12 bases separating them. The CDR3 DNA is TGTGCCAGCAGCTCGGACTCCGGCCACGAGCAGTACTTC. This codes for CASSSDSGHEQYF.

This CDR3 reads CASSSGLEAFF. In DNA, the CDR3 is TGTGCCAGCAGTTCGGGGTTGGAGGCTTTCTTT. The chain recombines TRBV12-3 or TRBV12-4 with TRBJ1-1; the D is unclear. V dropped 4 bases and J dropped 11 bases, with 11 bases sitting between them. The CDR3 sequence is 11 residues long.

The chain uses TRBV12-3 or TRBV12-4 and TRBJ1-1; TRBD1 might be the D (6 bases). This CDR3 spans 13 amino acids. V lost 6 bases and J lost 8, with 16 bases in between. CDR3 sequence: CASSIIPGTEAFF. The CDR3 nucleotides read TGTGCCAGCAGCATCATCCCCGGGACAGAAGCTTTCTTT.

The gene calls are TRBV9 and TRBJ2-2, with unresolved D. Germline lookup yields CDR1 SGDLS and CDR2 YYNGEE. V was clipped by 0 bases and J by 2 bases, with 5 bases between them. CDR3 size: 14 residues. This chain's CDR3 is CASSVDTNTGELFF. The CDR3 DNA follows: TGTGCCAGCAGCGTAGATACAAACACCGGGGAGCTGTTTTTT.

This chain's CDR3 is CASHSRRSSYEQYF. The CDR3 DNA follows: TGTGCCAGCCATTCCAGAAGGAGCTCCTACGAGCAGTACTTC. This chain connects TRBV18 to TRBJ2-7; no clear D. The germline V and J ends were trimmed by 8 bases and 0 bases, with 14 bases remaining between them. Germline V gives CDR1 KGHSH, CDR2 LQKENI. The CDR3 has 14 residues.

In its sample, this clone was seen a few times. This chain links TRBV5-5 with TRBJ2-2; 9 bases fit TRBD1. The V gene end was trimmed by 0 bases and the J gene end by 5 bases; junction bases not matched to a gene: 2. The length of the CDR3 is 15 residues. Germline V gene lookup returns CDR1 SGHKS and CDR2 YYEKEE (reference sequence). The CDR3 bases are TGTGCCAGCAGCTTGGTCGGGACAGGGACCGGGGAGCTGTTTTTT. It yields the protein CASSLVGTGTGELFF.

This chain connects TRBV6-5 to TRBJ1-6, with D possibly TRBD1 on 5 matching bases. CDR1 and CDR2 (germline): MNHEY, SVGAGI. With 6 bases removed from V and 7 bases from J, the gap between germline ends came to 16 bases. The CDR3 is 15 residues long. The CDR3 bases are TGTGCCAGCAGATCCCCCCCGGGGGGAAATTCACCCCTCCACTTT. Its translation is CASRSPPGGNSPLHF.

The rearrangement joins TRBV5-4 to TRBJ1-1, with no clear D. Germline V gene data show CDR1 as SGHNT and CDR2 as YYREEE (reference sequence). The CDR3 length is 13 residues. Trimming shortened V by 4 bases and J by 3 bases, and 10 bases separated the two germline ends. The CDR3 bases are TGTGCCAGCAGCGGGGAGGTGGACACTGAAGCTTTCTTT. Its protein is CASSGEVDTEAFF. Supplemented by reference TRBV5-4 and TRBJ1-1, the full variable domain reads ETGVTQSPTHLIKTRGQQVTLRCSSQSGHNTVSWYQQALGQGPQFIFQYYREEENGRGNFPPRFSGLQFPNYSSELNVNALELDDSALYLCASSGEVDTEAFFGQGTRLTVV.

DNA of the CDR3: TGTGCCAGCAGCTTCGGGGGAAACACCATATATTTT. Translation gives CASSFGGNTIYF. This chain uses TRBV28 with TRBJ1-3; no definite D call. V was trimmed by 6 bases and J by 4 bases, leaving 7 bases between them. Germline loops: CDR1 MDHEN, CDR2 SYDVKM. The CDR3 totals 12 residues.

This rearrangement joins TRBV4-2 to TRBJ2-1; perhaps TRBD2 as D (5 bases). CDR3 size: 13 residues. V lost 0 bases and J lost 9, with 9 bases in between. Germline CDR1 LGHNA, CDR2 YNFKEQ. CDR3 region: CASSQDRRPEQFF. The CDR3, as DNA: TGTGCCAGCAGCCAAGATAGGAGGCCTGAGCAGTTCTTC.

The chain links TRBV5-1 to TRBJ2-1, with D perhaps TRBD2 (5 bases). Germline V CDR1 and CDR2: SGHRS, YFSETQ. The V end lost 3 bases, the J end lost 4 bases, and 17 bases lay between the germline ends. The CDR3 length is 16 residues. Here the CDR3 reads CASSSLPRGQYNEQFF. For the CDR3, the DNA is TGCGCCAGCAGCTCGTTGCCGCGCGGGCAGTACAATGAGCAGTTCTTC.

This clone was observed a few times. The V gene is TRBV3-1 (or the pseudogene TRBV3-2), the J gene TRBJ2-5; tentatively, D is TRBD1 (5 bases). Trimming shortened V by 7 bases and J by 1 base, and 7 bases separated the two germline ends. In germline, CDR1 is LGHDT, CDR2 YNNKEL (reference sequence). The CDR3 has 12 amino acids. CDR3 loop: CASIQGQETQYF. The CDR3 DNA is TGTGCCAGCATTCAGGGCCAAGAGACCCAGTACTTC.

The chain couples TRBV6-5 to TRBJ1-1, with D possibly TRBD1 on 5 matching bases. Germline lookup yields CDR1 MNHEY and CDR2 SVGAGI. The V end lost 8 bases, the J end lost 1 base, and 14 bases lay between the germline ends. There are 14 residues in the CDR3. The CDR3 nucleotides are TGTGCCAGCTTCCGGGACTACGCGAACACTGAAGCTTTCTTT. This codes for CASFRDYANTEAFF.

This sequence joins TRBV5-1 and TRBJ2-1; 8 bases agree with TRBD2. CDR1 is SGHRS and CDR2 is YFSETQ in the germline V gene. V lost 4 bases, J lost 3 bases, and 9 bases stayed unmatched. The CDR3 runs to 16 residues. Here the CDR3 DNA reads TGCGCCAGCAGCCCAGCTACTAGCGGATACTACAATGAGCAGTTCTTC. Amino acid sequence: CASSPATSGYYNEQFF.

The chain couples TRBV7-6 to TRBJ2-1; the match to TRBD2 covers 9 bases. Germline V gene lookup returns CDR1 SGHVS and CDR2 FNYEAQ. The CDR3 length is 15 residues. The trim removed 6 bases at V and 2 bases at J, leaving 5 bases unmatched. The CDR3 coding sequence is TGTGCCAGCAGACCACTAGCGGGTACCTACAATGAGCAGTTCTTC. Translation gives CASRPLAGTYNEQFF.